This T cell receptor beta chain was recovered during a study of blood T cells in healthy people across ages. In the study overall: About one barcoded TCR beta cDNA was captured per two T cells. Regarding the study as a whole: A roughly linear fall in TCR beta diversity per million T cells was seen with increasing age. There was no known CMV status for donors, so expanded clonotype changes were possibly confounded. Researchers deemed the diversity estimates from one million T cells underestimates.

About this clonotype itself: Its antigen is unidentified.

Germline assignment: CDR1 WSHSY and CDR2 SAAADI. After removal of 4 bases from V and 6 bases from J, the junction contained 6 bases not matched to a gene. The CDR3 is 13 residues long. With a J-beta primer mix and a sample-barcoded 5' primer, a second PCR ran about 7 to 12 cycles. Each CDR3 protein gets one entry after TCRdb re-called the 5' RACE reads with MiXCR. This table has some 710,000 distinct CDR3 sequences, 20% to 25% appearing once. This chain uses TRBV10-2 with TRBJ2-7; 7 positions agree with TRBD2. Sequenced material: blood. The source of this sequence is a man aged 65 to 79 in good health. As DNA, the CDR3 is TGCGCCAGCAGTGCCCTGACTAGCTCCGAGCAGTACTTC. It encodes CASSALTSSEQYF.